This T cell receptor beta chain appears in the sequencing data of a study of CD8 T cells in ankylosing spondylitis. Regarding the study as a whole: Among TCR beta sequences, a motif of 7 to 9 highly homologous variants appeared characteristic of ankylosing spondylitis blood. From matched ankylosing spondylitis synovial fluid, disease-linked clones were reportedly recovered at significantly enriched levels.

Trimming stripped 6 bases from V and 5 bases from J, with 11 bases between. CDR3 length equals 13 residues. Germline V gene lookup returns CDR1 KGHSH and CDR2 LQKENI. TCRdb used MiXCR to reprocess the 5' RACE reads, holding one entry per CDR3 protein. The table records 650,000 to 800,000 distinct CDR3 sequences, around 20% of them present only once. The sample holds many counts of this clonotype. Antigen specificity is unknown. The chain employs TRBV18 and TRBJ2-1; tentative D call: TRBD1 (6 bases). The sequence derives from a male donor with ankylosing spondylitis. What was sequenced was blood, either unsorted or a sorted T cell fraction (not recorded which). CDR3 sequence (DNA): TGTGCCAGCTCCCAAGGACAGAACAATGAGCAGTTCTTC. This gives the protein CASSQGQNNEQFF.